This T cell receptor beta chain was observed in a study of shared clonotypes between healthy human individuals. Notes on the study in general: In contrast to clonotypes shared by all four donors, non-shared clonotypes had lower generation probabilities.

A few counts support this clone. Its target is not known. The assay was immunoSEQ multiplex PCR, and TCRdb's table has in-frame clones only and misses some. The table includes millions of clones, 85% to 95% detected once. The donors, healthy adults who were HIV-negative, had experienced no recent acute infections or vaccinations. The sequencing sample was made of naive CD4+ T cells sorted from blood. Specified subset: CD45RA+ positively selected. This clonotype originated in a man between 18 and 29 years old in good health.

This CDR3 reads CASSRQGTNYGYTF. CDR3 nucleotide sequence: TGTGCCAGCAGTCGACAGGGTACTAACTATGGCTACACCTTC. The V gene is TRBV2, the J gene TRBJ1-2, with 7 nucleotides matching TRBD1. The germline gives CDR1 SNHLY, CDR2 FYNNEI. The CDR3 spans 14 residues. V gave up 5 bases and J gave up 0 bases; unmatched junction bases: 3.